The present T cell receptor beta chain was sequenced within a study of blood T cells in healthy people across ages. About the research overall: The capture of about one barcoded beta molecule per two T cells was achieved by template switching.

Comments on this clonotype: Its antigen is currently unknown.

Points from the study as a whole: Fewer expanded clones and more diversity marked long-lived versus aged donors. Any changes in expanded clonotypes were possibly confounded, as donor CMV status remained unknown.

Primers used in a second PCR of roughly 6 to 12 cycles were a sample-barcoded 5' primer and a J-beta primer mix. With 12 random nucleotides, a template-switch adaptor tagged each individual cDNA molecule. TCRdb redid the calling of the 5' RACE reads with MiXCR, one entry per CDR3 protein. The repertoire holds around 1,600,000 distinct CDR3 sequences, with approximately 43% as singletons. The CDR3 consists of 12 residues. V lost 4 bases, J lost 2 bases, and 8 bases lay in between. Germline V gene lookup returns CDR1 SQVTM and CDR2 ANQGSEA. This chain connects TRBV29-1 to TRBJ2-5; D might be TRBD2 (5 bases). Sequenced: blood. The clonotype comes from a woman aged 18-29 years in good health. The CDR3 loop reads CSVVGVQETQYF. The CDR3 DNA follows: TGCAGCGTTGTCGGGGTTCAAGAGACCCAGTACTTC.